The rows below give T cell receptor beta chains drawn from one sample of a study of shared clonotypes between healthy human individuals. The data were produced by immunoSEQ multiplex PCR, yet TCRdb's version contains in-frame clones alone and is incomplete. In the table there are about 360,000 clones, around 67% of which are singletons. Material: memory CD4+ T cells sorted from blood. The receptors here all came from a man younger than 40 in good health. Each CDR3 is given with its conserved first and last residue. The D gene is left open where the match is weak. Size is stated for part of the rows, as once, few or many counts, or as a class when the clone is expanded.

v_call	j_call	clone_size	d_call	cdr3_aa	cdr3_nt
TRBV6-6	TRBJ2-7	.	TRBD2	CASRSGASYEQYF	TGTGCCAGCAGAAGCGGGGCTTCCTACGAGCAGTACTTC
TRBV28	TRBJ2-5	.	.	CASGRLVQETQYF	TGTGCCAGCGGACGACTAGTACAAGAGACCCAGTACTTC
TRBV5-4	TRBJ2-1	.	.	CASSLKGQYNEQFF	TGTGCCAGCAGCTTAAAAGGACAGTACAATGAGCAGTTCTTC
TRBV11-2	TRBJ1-1	.	.	CASSLAGAMNTEAFF	TGTGCCAGCAGCTTAGCTGGGGCAATGAACACTGAAGCTTTCTTT
TRBV11-3	TRBJ2-5	.	TRBD2	CASSLGGTSGGRSETQYF	TGTGCCAGCAGCTTAGGGGGCACTAGCGGAGGGAGATCAGAGACCCAGTACTTC
TRBV15	TRBJ1-1	.	.	CATSRASGMNTEAFF	TGTGCCACCAGCAGGGCCAGTGGAATGAACACTGAAGCTTTCTTT
TRBV20-1	TRBJ1-1	few	.	CSAFTGAEAFF	TGCAGTGCTTTCACAGGCGCTGAAGCTTTCTTT
TRBV10-3	TRBJ2-7	few	TRBD2	CAISAEARGGGRYEQYF	TGTGCCATCAGTGCAGAGGCGAGGGGCGGGGGGAGATACGAGCAGTACTTC
TRBV2	TRBJ2-7	.	TRBD2	CASSAGGGLGEQYF	TGTGCCAGCAGTGCGGGAGGCGGCTTGGGAGAGCAGTACTTC
TRBV10-3	TRBJ2-1	once	.	CAISEYSGGNNEQFF	TGTGCCATCAGTGAGTACAGCGGAGGAAACAATGAGCAGTTCTTC
TRBV29-1	TRBJ1-2	many	.	CSAGMPGYTF	TGCAGCGCAGGAATGCCCGGCTACACCTTC
TRBV6-1	TRBJ2-1	few	TRBD2	CASSPLGGSYNEQFF	TGTGCCAGCAGTCCCCTGGGAGGGTCCTACAATGAGCAGTTCTTC
TRBV5-1	TRBJ1-1	.	.	CASSLQGDGEAFF	TGCGCCAGCAGCTTACAGGGTGACGGTGAAGCTTTCTTT
TRBV7-2	TRBJ2-3	.	TRBD2	CASSLKVTSDPTDTQYF	TGTGCCAGCAGCTTAAAGGTGACTAGCGACCCCACAGATACGCAGTATTTT
TRBV5-6	TRBJ2-4	.	.	CASSFSGTKNIQYF	TGTGCCAGCAGCTTTTCGGGAACCAAAAACATTCAGTACTTC
TRBV4-2	TRBJ2-1	.	TRBD2	CASSQDPGLAYNEQFF	TGTGCCAGCAGCCAAGATCCCGGACTAGCCTACAATGAGCAGTTCTTC
TRBV5-4	TRBJ2-7	.	TRBD2	CASSAGTSESYEQYF	TGTGCCAGCAGCGCAGGGACTAGCGAGTCCTACGAGCAGTACTTC
TRBV29-1	TRBJ2-7	.	TRBD1	CSVGQGAVEQYF	TGCAGCGTCGGCCAGGGGGCTGTCGAGCAGTACTTC
TRBV28	TRBJ1-5	.	TRBD1	CATRQGYQPQHF	TGTGCCACCCGACAGGGATATCAGCCCCAGCATTTT
TRBV11-1	TRBJ2-7	.	.	CASSFEKGQSFFTREQYF	TGTGCCAGCAGCTTCGAAAAAGGGCAGAGCTTTTTCACTAGGGAGCAGTACTTC
TRBV7-2	TRBJ1-2	.	.	CASSLVPGMSNYGYTF	TGTGCCAGCAGCTTAGTCCCTGGGATGTCTAACTATGGCTACACCTTC
TRBV28	TRBJ2-7	.	.	CASSPVGEQYF	TGTGCCAGCAGTCCCGTGGGGGAGCAGTACTTC
TRBV7-9	TRBJ1-1	.	TRBD1	CASSSRDRGDTEAFF	TGTGCCAGCAGCTCCCGGGACAGGGGAGACACTGAAGCTTTCTTT
TRBV4-2	TRBJ1-3	.	.	CASSQSGVARAIYF	TGTGCCAGCAGCCAGTCAGGGGTGGCGAGGGCCATATATTTT
TRBV19	TRBJ2-1	.	.	CASSSGLDYNEQFF	TGTGCCAGTAGTTCTGGCCTAGATTACAATGAGCAGTTCTTC
TRBV7-2	TRBJ1-1	.	TRBD1	CASSTKQGANTEAFF	TGTGCCAGCAGCACGAAACAGGGGGCAAACACTGAAGCTTTCTTT
TRBV9	TRBJ1-5	.	.	CASSAQGGAQPQHF	TGTGCCAGCAGCGCCCAAGGCGGGGCTCAGCCCCAGCATTTT
TRBV7-2	TRBJ1-5	.	.	CASSLGGTMQPQHF	TGTGCCAGCAGCCTAGGGGGAACTATGCAGCCCCAGCATTTT
TRBV27	TRBJ2-5	.	TRBD1	CASSQNLGTGRETQYF	TGTGCCAGCAGTCAAAATCTCGGGACAGGGAGAGAGACCCAGTACTTC
TRBV7-8	TRBJ2-3	.	.	CASSPPPRDLYTTDTQYF	TGTGCCAGCAGCCCACCCCCGCGGGACTTATACACCACAGATACGCAGTATTTT
TRBV29-1	TRBJ2-7	.	.	CSVRQQYEQYF	TGCAGCGTTCGACAGCAGTACGAGCAGTACTTC
TRBV27	TRBJ2-3	.	.	CASSFQGSRTDTQYF	TGTGCCAGCAGTTTCCAAGGGTCTCGAACAGATACGCAGTATTTT
TRBV2	TRBJ2-3	once	.	CASSEGGGRDTQYF	TGTGCCAGCAGTGAAGGGGGGGGCCGAGATACGCAGTATTTT
TRBV15	TRBJ2-7	.	.	CATSKDNSYEQYF	TGTGCCACCAGCAAAGACAATTCCTACGAGCAGTACTTC
TRBV19	TRBJ2-1	.	.	CASTRTGSIREAINEQFF	TGTGCCAGTACCCGGACAGGGTCGATACGGGAGGCGATCAATGAGCAGTTCTTC